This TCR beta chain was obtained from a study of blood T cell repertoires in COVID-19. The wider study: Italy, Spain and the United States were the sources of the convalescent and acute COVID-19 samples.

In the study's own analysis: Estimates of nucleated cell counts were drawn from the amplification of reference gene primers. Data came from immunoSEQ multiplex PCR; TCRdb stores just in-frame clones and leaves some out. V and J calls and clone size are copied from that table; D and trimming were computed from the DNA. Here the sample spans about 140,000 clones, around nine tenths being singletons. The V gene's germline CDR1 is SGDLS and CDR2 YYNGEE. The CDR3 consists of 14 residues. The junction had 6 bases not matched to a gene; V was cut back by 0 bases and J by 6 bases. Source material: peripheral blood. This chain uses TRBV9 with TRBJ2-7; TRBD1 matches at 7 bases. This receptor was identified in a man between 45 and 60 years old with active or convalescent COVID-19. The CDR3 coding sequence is TGTGCCAGCAGCGTAGGGGGACAGAACGGCGAGCAGTACTTC. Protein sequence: CASSVGGQNGEQYF.